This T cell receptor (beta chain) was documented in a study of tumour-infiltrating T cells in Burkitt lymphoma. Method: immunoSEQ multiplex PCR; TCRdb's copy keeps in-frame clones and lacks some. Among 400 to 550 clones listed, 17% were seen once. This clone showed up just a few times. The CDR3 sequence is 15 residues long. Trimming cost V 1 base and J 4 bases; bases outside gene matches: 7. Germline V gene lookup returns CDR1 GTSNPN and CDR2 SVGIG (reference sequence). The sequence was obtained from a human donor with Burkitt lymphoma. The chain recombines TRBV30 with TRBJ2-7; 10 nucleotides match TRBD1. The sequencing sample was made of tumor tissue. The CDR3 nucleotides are TGTGCCTGGAGTGCCTTTGACAGGGGGCGATACGAGCAGTACTTC. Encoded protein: CAWSAFDRGRYEQYF.